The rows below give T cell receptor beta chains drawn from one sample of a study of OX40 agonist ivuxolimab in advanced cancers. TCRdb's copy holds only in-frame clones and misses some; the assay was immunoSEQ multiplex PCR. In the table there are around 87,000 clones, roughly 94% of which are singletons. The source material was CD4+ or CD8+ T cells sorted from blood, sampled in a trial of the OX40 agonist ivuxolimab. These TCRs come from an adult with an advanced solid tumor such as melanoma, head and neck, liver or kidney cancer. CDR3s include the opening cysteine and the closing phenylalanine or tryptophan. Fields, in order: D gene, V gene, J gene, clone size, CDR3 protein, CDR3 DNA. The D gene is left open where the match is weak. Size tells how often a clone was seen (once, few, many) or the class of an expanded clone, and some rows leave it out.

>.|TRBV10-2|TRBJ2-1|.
CASSQTGSEQFF
TGCGCCAGCAGTCAAACGGGGTCTGAGCAGTTCTTC
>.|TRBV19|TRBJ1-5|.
CASSWVAGGYSNQPQHF
TGTGCCAGTAGTTGGGTCGCCGGGGGGTATAGCAATCAGCCCCAGCATTTT
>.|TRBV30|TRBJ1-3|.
CAWRPSSGNTIYF
TGTGCCTGGAGACCGTCTTCTGGAAACACCATATATTTT
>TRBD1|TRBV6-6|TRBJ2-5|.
CASSYSGTVQETQYF
TGTGCCAGCAGTTACTCAGGGACAGTCCAAGAGACCCAGTACTTC
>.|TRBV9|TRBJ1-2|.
CASSEGTWDGYTF
TGTGCCAGCAGCGAAGGGACGTGGGATGGCTACACCTTC
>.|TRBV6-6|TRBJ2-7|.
CASTDSSYEQYF
TGTGCCAGCACCGACAGCTCCTACGAGCAGTACTTC
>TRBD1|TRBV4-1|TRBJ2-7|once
CASSQAVRDRGYEQYF
TGCGCCAGCAGCCAAGCCGTTCGGGACAGGGGGTACGAGCAGTACTTC
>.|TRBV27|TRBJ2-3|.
CASSLGGTDTQYF
TGTGCCAGCAGTTTAGGGGGTACAGATACGCAGTATTTT
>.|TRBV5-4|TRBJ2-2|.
CASSLWTGELFF
TGTGCCAGCAGCTTGTGGACCGGGGAGCTGTTTTTT
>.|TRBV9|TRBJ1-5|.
CASSVSLGDQPQHF
TGTGCCAGCAGCGTAAGTCTAGGCGATCAGCCCCAGCATTTT
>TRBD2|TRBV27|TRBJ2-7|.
CASSRLAGVNEQYF
TGTGCCAGCAGTCGACTAGCGGGAGTCAACGAGCAGTACTTC
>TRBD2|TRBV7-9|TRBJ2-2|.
CASRPGLELTGELFF
TGTGCCAGCAGGCCGGGACTAGAACTCACCGGGGAGCTGTTTTTT
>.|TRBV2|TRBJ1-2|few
CASRGLSYTF
TGTGCCAGCAGGGGTCTGAGCTACACCTTC
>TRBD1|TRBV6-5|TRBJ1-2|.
CASSYSMTGRSYGYTF
TGTGCCAGCAGTTACTCGATGACAGGGCGCAGCTATGGCTACACCTTC
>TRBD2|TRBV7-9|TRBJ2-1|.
CASSFPTSGDYNEQFF
TGTGCCAGCAGCTTCCCGACTAGCGGAGATTACAATGAGCAGTTCTTC
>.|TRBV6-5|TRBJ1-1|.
CATVIRQRGGTEAFF
TGTGCCACCGTAATACGACAAAGGGGTGGCACTGAAGCTTTCTTT
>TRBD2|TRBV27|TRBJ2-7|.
CASSLRLAGAYEQYF
TGTGCCAGCAGTTTACGCCTAGCGGGAGCCTACGAGCAGTACTTC